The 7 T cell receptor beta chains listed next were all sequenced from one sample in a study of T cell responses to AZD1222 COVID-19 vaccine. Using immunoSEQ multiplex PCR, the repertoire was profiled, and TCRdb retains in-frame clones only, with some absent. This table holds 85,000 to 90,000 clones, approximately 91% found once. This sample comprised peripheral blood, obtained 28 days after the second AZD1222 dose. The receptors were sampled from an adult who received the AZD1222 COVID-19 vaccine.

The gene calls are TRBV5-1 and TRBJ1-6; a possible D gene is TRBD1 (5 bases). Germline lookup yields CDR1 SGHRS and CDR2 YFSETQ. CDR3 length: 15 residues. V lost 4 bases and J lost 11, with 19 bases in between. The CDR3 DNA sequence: TGCGCCAGCAGCGCAGCACAGGTCCCGGGGGCACCCCTCCACTTT. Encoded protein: CASSAAQVPGAPLHF.

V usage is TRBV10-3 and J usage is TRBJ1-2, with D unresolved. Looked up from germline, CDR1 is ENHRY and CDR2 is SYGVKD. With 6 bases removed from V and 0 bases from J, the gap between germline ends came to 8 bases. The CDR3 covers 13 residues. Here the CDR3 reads CAIRGSTNYGYTF. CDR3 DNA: TGTGCCATCAGGGGCAGTACTAACTATGGCTACACCTTC.

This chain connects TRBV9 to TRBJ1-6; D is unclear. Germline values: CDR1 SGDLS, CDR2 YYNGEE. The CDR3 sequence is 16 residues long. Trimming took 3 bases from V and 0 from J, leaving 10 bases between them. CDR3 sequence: CASSERTGSYNSPLHF. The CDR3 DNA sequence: TGTGCCAGCAGCGAACGGACGGGCTCCTATAATTCACCCCTCCACTTT.

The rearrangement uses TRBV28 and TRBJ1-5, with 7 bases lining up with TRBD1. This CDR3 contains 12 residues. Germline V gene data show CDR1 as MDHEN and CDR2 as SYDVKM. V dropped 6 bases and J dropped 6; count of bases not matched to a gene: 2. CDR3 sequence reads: CASSDRVQPQHF. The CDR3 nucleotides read TGTGCCAGCAGCGACAGGGTTCAGCCCCAGCATTTT.

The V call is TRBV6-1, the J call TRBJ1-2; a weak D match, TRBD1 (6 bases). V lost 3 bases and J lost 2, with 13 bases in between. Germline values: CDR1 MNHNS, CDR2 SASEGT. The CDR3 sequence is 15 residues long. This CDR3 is CASSEGTPRNYGYTF. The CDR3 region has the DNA TGTGCCAGCAGTGAGGGGACACCTAGGAACTATGGCTACACCTTC.

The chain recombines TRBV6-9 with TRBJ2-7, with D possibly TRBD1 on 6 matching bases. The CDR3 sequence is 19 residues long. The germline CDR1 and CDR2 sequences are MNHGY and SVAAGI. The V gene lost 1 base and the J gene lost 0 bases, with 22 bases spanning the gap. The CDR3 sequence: CASSYYAGDISSDSYEQYF. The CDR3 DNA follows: TGTGCCAGCAGTTATTACGCAGGGGATATCTCCTCGGACTCCTACGAGCAGTACTTC.

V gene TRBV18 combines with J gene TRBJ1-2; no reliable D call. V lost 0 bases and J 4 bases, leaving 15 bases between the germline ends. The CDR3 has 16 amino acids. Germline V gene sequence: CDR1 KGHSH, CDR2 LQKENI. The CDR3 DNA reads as TGTGCCAGCTCACCACCGAACCCTTGGGGAACCTATGGCTACACCTTC. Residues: CASSPPNPWGTYGYTF.